This TCR beta chain was captured in a study of T cell responses to AZD1222 COVID-19 vaccine. General study findings and limits: Donors were chiefly white British, with a greater number of females, and clonal diversity was perhaps underestimated. Unmutated variant regions reportedly attract nearly half of all spike-specific TCRs. Sampled repertoires all dated from after the peak T cell response.

A word on this clone: Its antigen is not identified.

V lost 3 bases and J lost 4; bases outside the gene matches: 2. The CDR3 loop spans 13 amino acids. The data were produced by immunoSEQ multiplex PCR, yet TCRdb's version contains in-frame clones alone and is incomplete. The data show about 150,000 clones, with about 88% seen just once and approximately 7% held by the top ten. The chain carries TRBV12-3 or TRBV12-4 and TRBJ1-1; 7 bases agree with TRBD1. The source is an adult who had recovered from COVID-19. Material: peripheral blood, obtained after recovery from COVID-19. Here the CDR3 DNA reads TGTGCCAGCAGTTTGACAGGGCCCACTGAAGCTTTCTTT. The encoded protein is CASSLTGPTEAFF.